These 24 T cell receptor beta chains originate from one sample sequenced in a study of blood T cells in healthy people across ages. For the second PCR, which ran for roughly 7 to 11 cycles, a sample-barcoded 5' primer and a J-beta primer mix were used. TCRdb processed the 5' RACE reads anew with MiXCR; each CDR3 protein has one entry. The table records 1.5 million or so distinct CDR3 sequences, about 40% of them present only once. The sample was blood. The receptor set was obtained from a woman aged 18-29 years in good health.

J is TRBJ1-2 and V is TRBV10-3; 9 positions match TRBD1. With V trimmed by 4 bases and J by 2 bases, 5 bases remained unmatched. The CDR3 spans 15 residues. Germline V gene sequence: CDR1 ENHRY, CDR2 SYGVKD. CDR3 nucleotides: TGTGCCATCAGTGCAACCGGGACAGGGAACTATGGCTACACCTTC. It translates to CAISATGTGNYGYTF.

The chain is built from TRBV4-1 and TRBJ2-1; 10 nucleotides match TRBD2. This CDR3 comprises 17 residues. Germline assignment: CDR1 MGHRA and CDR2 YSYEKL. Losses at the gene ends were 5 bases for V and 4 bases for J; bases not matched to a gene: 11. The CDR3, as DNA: TGCGCCAGCAGCTCAGACGTAGCGGGGGGTCCTTACAATGAGCAGTTCTTC. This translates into CASSSDVAGGPYNEQFF.

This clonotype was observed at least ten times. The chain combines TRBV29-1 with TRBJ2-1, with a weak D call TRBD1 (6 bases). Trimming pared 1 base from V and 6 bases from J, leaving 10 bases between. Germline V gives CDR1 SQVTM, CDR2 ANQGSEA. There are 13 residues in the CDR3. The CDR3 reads CSVEVTRGNEQFF. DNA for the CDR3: TGCAGCGTTGAAGTCACCAGGGGCAATGAGCAGTTCTTC.

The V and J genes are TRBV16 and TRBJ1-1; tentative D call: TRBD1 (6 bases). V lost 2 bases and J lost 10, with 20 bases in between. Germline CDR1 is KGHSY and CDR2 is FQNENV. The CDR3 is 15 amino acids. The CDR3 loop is CASSQMGAPTVGAFF. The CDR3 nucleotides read TGTGCCAGCAGCCAAATGGGGGCCCCAACGGTTGGAGCTTTCTTT.

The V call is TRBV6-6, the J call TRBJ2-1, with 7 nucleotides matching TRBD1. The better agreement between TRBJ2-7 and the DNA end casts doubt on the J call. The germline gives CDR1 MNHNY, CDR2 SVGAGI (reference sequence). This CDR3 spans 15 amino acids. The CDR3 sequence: CASSGDSWGHNEQYF. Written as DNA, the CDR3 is TGTGCCAGCAGTGGGGACAGCTGGGGTCACAATGAGCAGTACTTC.

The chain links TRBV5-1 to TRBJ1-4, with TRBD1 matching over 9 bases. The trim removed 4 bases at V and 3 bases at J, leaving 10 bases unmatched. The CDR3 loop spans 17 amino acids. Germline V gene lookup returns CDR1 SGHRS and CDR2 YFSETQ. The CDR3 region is CASSALVTGGSNEKLFF. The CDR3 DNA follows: TGCGCCAGCAGCGCCTTAGTAACAGGGGGCTCTAATGAAAAACTGTTTTTT.

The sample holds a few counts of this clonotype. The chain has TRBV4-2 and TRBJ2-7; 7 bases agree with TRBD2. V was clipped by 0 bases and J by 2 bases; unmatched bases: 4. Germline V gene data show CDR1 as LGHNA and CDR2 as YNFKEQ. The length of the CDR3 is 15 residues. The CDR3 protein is CASSQEQRGAYEQYF. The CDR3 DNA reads TGTGCCAGCAGCCAAGAACAGCGGGGAGCCTACGAGCAGTACTTC.

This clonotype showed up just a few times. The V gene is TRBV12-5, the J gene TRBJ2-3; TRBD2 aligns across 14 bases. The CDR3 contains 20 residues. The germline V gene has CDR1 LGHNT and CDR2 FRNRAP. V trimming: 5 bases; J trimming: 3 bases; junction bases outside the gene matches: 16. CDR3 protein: CASGLLSGLAGEILTDTQYF. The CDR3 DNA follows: TGTGCTAGTGGTCTTCTTTCGGGACTAGCGGGAGAAATTCTTACAGATACGCAGTATTTT.

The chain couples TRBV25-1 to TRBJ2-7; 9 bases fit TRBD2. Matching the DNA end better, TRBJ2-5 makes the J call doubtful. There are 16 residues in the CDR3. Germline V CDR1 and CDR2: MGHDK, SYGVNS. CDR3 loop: CASSEGGRAYGETQYF. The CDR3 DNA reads TGTGCCAGCAGTGAAGGCGGGAGGGCCTACGGGGAGACCCAGTACTTC.

The CDR3 protein is CSVVSAGRYEQYF. CDR3 coding DNA: TGCAGCGTTGTTTCAGCGGGGCGCTACGAGCAGTACTTC. V and J are TRBV29-1 and TRBJ2-7, with 7 bases identical to TRBD2. The trim removed 4 bases at V and 3 bases at J, leaving 6 bases unmatched. The CDR3 has 13 residues. In germline, CDR1 is SQVTM, CDR2 ANQGSEA.

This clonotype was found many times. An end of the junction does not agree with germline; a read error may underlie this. The DNA of the CDR3 is TGTGCCAGCAGCTTAGCTGGGAACTATGGCTACACCTTC. Amino acid sequence: CASSLAGNYGYTF. The chain links TRBV12-3 or TRBV12-4 to TRBJ1-2; D unresolved. CDR3 length equals 13 residues.

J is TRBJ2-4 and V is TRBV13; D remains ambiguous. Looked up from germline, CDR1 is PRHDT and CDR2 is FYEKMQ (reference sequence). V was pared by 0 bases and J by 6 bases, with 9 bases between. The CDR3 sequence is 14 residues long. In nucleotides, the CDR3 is TGTGCCAGCAGCTTAGGTGACTCAGGAAACATTCAGTACTTC. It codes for CASSLGDSGNIQYF.

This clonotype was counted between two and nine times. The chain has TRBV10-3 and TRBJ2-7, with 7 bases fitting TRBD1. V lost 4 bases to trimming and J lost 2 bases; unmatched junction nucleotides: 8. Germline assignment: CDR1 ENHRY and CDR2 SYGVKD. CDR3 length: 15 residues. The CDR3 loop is CAISVKGAGTYEQYF. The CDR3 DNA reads TGTGCCATCAGTGTGAAGGGGGCCGGGACCTACGAGCAGTACTTC.

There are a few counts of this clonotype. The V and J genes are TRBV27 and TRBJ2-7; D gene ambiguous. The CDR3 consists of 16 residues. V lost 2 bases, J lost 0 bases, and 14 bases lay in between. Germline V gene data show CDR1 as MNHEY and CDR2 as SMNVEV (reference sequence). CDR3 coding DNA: TGTGCCAGCAGTTTAAGAGGCAACCTCTACTCCTACGAGCAGTACTTC. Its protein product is CASSLRGNLYSYEQYF.

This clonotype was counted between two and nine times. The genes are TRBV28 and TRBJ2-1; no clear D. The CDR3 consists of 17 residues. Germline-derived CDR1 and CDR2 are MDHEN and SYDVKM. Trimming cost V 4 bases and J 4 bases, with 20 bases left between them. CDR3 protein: CASSSPGYRFGYNEQFF. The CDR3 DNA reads TGTGCCAGCAGTTCACCGGGCTATCGTTTCGGGTACAATGAGCAGTTCTTC.

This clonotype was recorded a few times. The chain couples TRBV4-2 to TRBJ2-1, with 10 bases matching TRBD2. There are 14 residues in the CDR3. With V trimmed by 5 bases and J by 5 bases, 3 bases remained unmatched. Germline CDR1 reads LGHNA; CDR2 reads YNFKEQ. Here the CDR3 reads CASSGLADDNEQFF. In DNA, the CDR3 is TGTGCCAGCAGCGGACTAGCGGACGACAATGAGCAGTTCTTC.

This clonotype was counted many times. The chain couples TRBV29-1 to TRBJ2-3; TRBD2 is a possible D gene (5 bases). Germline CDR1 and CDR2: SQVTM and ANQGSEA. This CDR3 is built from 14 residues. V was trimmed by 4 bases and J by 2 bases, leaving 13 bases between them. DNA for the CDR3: TGCAGCGTTGGAGAGGAGGAGCTCACAGATACGCAGTATTTT. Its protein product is CSVGEEELTDTQYF.

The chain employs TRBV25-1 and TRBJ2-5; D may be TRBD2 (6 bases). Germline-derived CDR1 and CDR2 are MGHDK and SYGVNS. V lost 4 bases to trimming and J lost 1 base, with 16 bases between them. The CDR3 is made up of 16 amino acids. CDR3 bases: TGTGCCAGCAGTGCCCTTGGGGAGGTGGGCCAAGAGACCCAGTACTTC. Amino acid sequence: CASSALGEVGQETQYF. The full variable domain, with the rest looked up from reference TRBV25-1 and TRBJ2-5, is EADIYQTPRYLVIGTGKKITLECSQTMGHDKMYWYQQDPGMELHLIHYSYGVNSTEKGDLSSESTVSRIRTEHFPLTLESARPSHTSQYLCASSALGEVGQETQYFGPGTRLLVL.

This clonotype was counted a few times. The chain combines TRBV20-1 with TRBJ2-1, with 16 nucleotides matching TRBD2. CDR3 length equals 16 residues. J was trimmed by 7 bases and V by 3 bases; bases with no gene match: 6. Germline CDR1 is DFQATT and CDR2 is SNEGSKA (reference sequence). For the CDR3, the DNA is TGCAGTGCTAGTCTATGGGGACTAGCGGGAGGGAATGAGCAGTTCTTC. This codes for CSASLWGLAGGNEQFF.

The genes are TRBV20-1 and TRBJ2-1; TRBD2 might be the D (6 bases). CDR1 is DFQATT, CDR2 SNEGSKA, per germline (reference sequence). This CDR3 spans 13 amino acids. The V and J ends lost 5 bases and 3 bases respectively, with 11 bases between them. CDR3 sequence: CSALLANYNEQFF. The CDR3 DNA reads TGCAGTGCTCTCCTAGCGAACTACAATGAGCAGTTCTTC.

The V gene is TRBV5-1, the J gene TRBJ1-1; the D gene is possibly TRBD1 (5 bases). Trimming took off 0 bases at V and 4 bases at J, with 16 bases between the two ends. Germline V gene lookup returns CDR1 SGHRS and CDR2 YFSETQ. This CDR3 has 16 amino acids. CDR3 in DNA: TGCGCCAGCAGCTTGGGTGATAGGGGTCGAGGCACTGAAGCTTTCTTT. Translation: CASSLGDRGRGTEAFF.

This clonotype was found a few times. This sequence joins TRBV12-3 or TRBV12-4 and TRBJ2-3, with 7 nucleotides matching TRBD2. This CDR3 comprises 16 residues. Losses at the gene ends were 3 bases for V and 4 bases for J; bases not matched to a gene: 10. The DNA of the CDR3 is TGTGCCAGCAGTTTCGGAAGCGGGAATAGTCCAGATACGCAGTATTTT. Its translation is CASSFGSGNSPDTQYF.

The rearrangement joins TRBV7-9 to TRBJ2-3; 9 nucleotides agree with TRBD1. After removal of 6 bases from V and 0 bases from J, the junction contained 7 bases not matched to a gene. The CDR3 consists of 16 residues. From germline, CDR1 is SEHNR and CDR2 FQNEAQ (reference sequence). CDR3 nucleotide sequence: TGTGCCAGCAGGTCGGGACAGGGCTCTAGCACAGATACGCAGTATTTT. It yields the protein CASRSGQGSSTDTQYF.

DNA of the CDR3: TGTGCCAGCAGCTTAGGGAACGACTTCGAAAAACTGTTTTTT. It is translated as CASSLGNDFEKLFF. The chain recombines TRBV7-9 with TRBJ1-4; D is uncertain. Deletions cut 1 base from V and 8 bases from J, with 11 bases between. Germline V CDR1 and CDR2: SEHNR, FQNEAQ (reference sequence). This CDR3 is 14 amino acids long.